This record covers a single TCR beta chain. CDR1 and CDR2 (germline): SGHRS, YFSETQ. CDR3 length: 18 amino acids. The ends lost 2 bases at V and 0 bases at J; junction bases unmatched: 11. The sample comes from a study of T cell changes during pregnancy in multiple sclerosis. Repertoires were generated with immunoSEQ multiplex PCR, while TCRdb's copy carries only in-frame clones and drops some. Of 95,000 to 100,000 clones in the sample, 91% are singletons; the top ten hold around 3%. The chain links TRBV5-1 to TRBJ2-5, with 9 bases fitting TRBD2. This receptor was obtained from a female donor with multiple sclerosis, enrolled in a pregnancy study. The sequenced sample was peripheral blood, obtained in the second trimester of pregnancy. CDR3 sequence reads: CASSLGGLSGSNQETQYF. In nucleotides, the CDR3 is TGCGCCAGCAGCTTAGGAGGCCTTAGCGGGAGTAACCAAGAGACCCAGTACTTC. Supplemented by reference TRBV5-1 and TRBJ2-5, the full variable domain reads KAGVTQTPRYLIKTRGQQVTLSCSPISGHRSVSWYQQTPGQGLQFLFEYFSETQRNKGNFPGRFSGRQFSNSRSEMNVSTLELGDSALYLCASSLGGLSGSNQETQYFGPGTRLLVL.